Below are 14 T cell receptor beta chains sequenced from a single sample in a study of T-cell memory formation after mild COVID-19. TCRdb ran MiXCR on the 5' RACE reads and lists one entry per CDR3 protein. This sample carries roughly 68,000 distinct CDR3 sequences, around 17% of them seen once, and the ten largest clones take roughly a third. Sequenced sample: PBMCs or a T cell subset sorted from them (not recorded which). These receptors were collected from an adult woman who had mild COVID-19 (a few samples of this study predate the infection). Cell type and time point are not known.

The chain carries TRBV4-1 and TRBJ2-5, with TRBD2 matching 7 bases. The J segment lost 3 bases and the V segment lost 0 bases, leaving 4 bases of the junction unmatched. The CDR3 totals 15 residues. Germline V CDR1 and CDR2: MGHRA, YSYEKL. CDR3 coding DNA: TGCGCCAGCAGCCAAGATCCACTAGCGAAAGAGACCCAGTACTTC. Protein: CASSQDPLAKETQYF.

V gene TRBV20-1 combines with J gene TRBJ1-2; the D gene is possibly TRBD1 (5 bases). The CDR3 is 14 residues long. CDR1 DFQATT and CDR2 SNEGSKA come from the germline V gene (reference sequence). The ends were cut back, 1 base at V and 3 bases at J, with 12 bases in the middle. The CDR3 nucleotides are TGCAGTGCTAGAGGTGCAGGGAACGACTATGGCTACACCTTC. Translation: CSARGAGNDYGYTF.

This clonotype has more than one count but fewer than ten. This chain links TRBV7-2 with TRBJ2-1; 7 positions match TRBD2. The germline gives CDR1 SGHTA, CDR2 FQGNSA. With 7 bases clipped from V and 9 bases from J, the junction kept 12 bases outside the gene matches. This CDR3 is built from 14 residues. CDR3 DNA: TGTGCCAGCACCCCTTGGGGAGGGGAAGGTGAGCAGTTCTTC. Translation: CASTPWGGEGEQFF.

The chain links TRBV30 to TRBJ2-7; 10 positions match TRBD1. Germline CDR1 reads GTSNPN; CDR2 reads SVGIG (reference sequence). Trimming took 8 bases from V and 4 from J; bases not matched to a gene: 8. The CDR3 is 13 residues long. In DNA, the CDR3 is TGTGCCGCCAAAGGACAGGGGGTATACGAGCAGTACTTC. It specifies CAAKGQGVYEQYF.

J is TRBJ2-5 and V is TRBV7-8, with a weak D call TRBD2 (6 bases). The CDR3 sequence is 14 residues long. Trimming removed 4 bases at V and 2 bases at J, with 11 bases between. Germline V CDR1 and CDR2: SGHVS, FQNEAQ. For the CDR3, the DNA is TGTGCCAGCAGCTCCCGACTAGGACAAGAGACCCAGTACTTC. Translating gives CASSSRLGQETQYF.

This CDR3 reads CASSGGSGRPYEQYF. The CDR3 nucleotides are TGTGCCTCCTCAGGGGGTAGCGGGAGGCCCTACGAGCAGTACTTC. This chain joins TRBV7-9 and TRBJ2-7, with 10 bases identical to TRBD2. The ends lost 11 bases at V and 2 bases at J; junction bases unmatched: 12. This CDR3 has 15 residues. The germline V gene encodes CDR1 SEHNR and CDR2 FQNEAQ (reference sequence).

The V and J genes are TRBV27 and TRBJ1-1, with 8 positions matching TRBD1. Germline CDR1 MNHEY, CDR2 SMNVEV (reference sequence). The CDR3 extends over 12 amino acids. Germline trimming cut 6 bases from V and 7 bases from J; bases unmatched to any gene: 4. This chain's CDR3 is CASRGTGVEAFF. In DNA, the CDR3 is TGTGCCAGCAGGGGGACAGGTGTTGAAGCTTTCTTT.

The genes are TRBV9 and TRBJ1-4; D possibly corresponds to TRBD1 (6 bases). Deletions cut 1 base from V and 6 bases from J, with 16 bases between. Germline V lookup: CDR1 SGDLS, CDR2 YYNGEE. The CDR3 has 16 residues. The CDR3 region has the DNA TGTGCCAGCAGCGTATCAGGGGCGCCGTATTATGAAAAACTGTTTTTT. Protein: CASSVSGAPYYEKLFF.

The rearrangement links TRBV15 to TRBJ2-1; 8 bases are shared with TRBD1. Trimming took 3 bases from V and 7 from J; bases not matched to a gene: 5. Germline V lookup: CDR1 LNHNV, CDR2 YYDKDF (reference sequence). The CDR3 runs 14 residues. Here the CDR3 reads CATSRGDRRNEQFF. CDR3 coding DNA: TGTGCCACCAGCAGGGGGGACAGGCGGAATGAGCAGTTCTTC. The variable domain in full, completed from reference TRBV15 and TRBJ2-1, reads DAMVIQNPRYQVTQFGKPVTLSCSQTLNHNVMYWYQQKSSQAPKLLFHYYDKDFNNEADTPDNFQSRRPNTSFCFLDIRSPGLGDTAMYLCATSRGDRRNEQFFGPGTRLTVL.

The rearrangement links TRBV7-9 to TRBJ1-1; D is unclear. The CDR3 length is 14 residues. The germline V gene encodes CDR1 SEHNR and CDR2 FQNEAQ (reference sequence). V was trimmed by 7 bases and J by 3 bases, leaving 15 bases between them. The CDR3 DNA is TGTGCCAGCACCTTTGGTGCTCATTACACTGAAGCTTTCTTT. Translating gives CASTFGAHYTEAFF.

The chain couples TRBV7-6 to TRBJ2-3; D uncertain. There are 16 residues in the CDR3. The V and J ends lost 2 bases and 0 bases respectively, with 12 bases between them. Germline values: CDR1 SGHVS, CDR2 FNYEAQ. The CDR3 reads CASSLNEFLSTDTQYF. The CDR3 coding sequence is TGTGCCAGCAGCTTAAATGAGTTTTTAAGCACAGATACGCAGTATTTT. The complete variable domain, with remaining parts taken from reference TRBV7-6 and TRBJ2-3, reads GAGVSQSPRYKVTKRGQDVALRCDPISGHVSLYWYRQALGQGPEFLTYFNYEAQQDKSGLPNDRFSAERPEGSISTLTIQRTEQRDSAMYRCASSLNEFLSTDTQYFGPGTRLTVL.

The chain is built from TRBV20-1 and TRBJ2-7, with 7 bases identical to TRBD2. V lost 6 bases and J lost 4; bases outside the gene matches: 12. The CDR3 runs 14 residues. Looked up from germline, CDR1 is DFQATT and CDR2 is SNEGSKA (reference sequence). The CDR3: CSASSRESAYEQYF. CDR3 in DNA: TGCAGTGCGTCATCGCGGGAGTCCGCTTACGAGCAGTACTTC.

The V call is TRBV12-5, the J call TRBJ2-3, with unresolved D. Trimming shortened V by 4 bases and J by 0 bases, and 11 bases separated the two germline ends. The CDR3 runs 15 residues. From germline, CDR1 is LGHNT and CDR2 FRNRAP. The CDR3 coding sequence is TGTGCTAGTGGTTCCCTCGCCACTAGCACAGATACGCAGTATTTT. Residues: CASGSLATSTDTQYF.

This clonotype was counted a few times. The chain uses TRBV11-2 and TRBJ1-2; D ambiguous. The CDR3 consists of 15 residues. Per the germline V gene, CDR1 is SGHAT and CDR2 is FQNNGV. Trimming took 5 bases from V and 4 from J, leaving 17 bases between them. The CDR3 coding sequence is TGTGCCAGCAGCCATGGGTGGGGAGAAGGCTATGGCTACACCTTC. Protein product: CASSHGWGEGYGYTF. Full variable domain (remainder filled in from reference TRBV11-2 and TRBJ1-2): EAGVAQSPRYKIIEKRQSVAFWCNPISGHATLYWYQQILGQGPKLLIQFQNNGVVDDSQLPKDRFSAERLKGVDSTLKIQPAKLEDSAVYLCASSHGWGEGYGYTFGSGTRLTVV.